This record looks at one T cell receptor beta chain sequence and its context. The antigen is undetermined. Libraries were prepared by immunoSEQ multiplex PCR; TCRdb keeps only in-frame clonotypes and omits some of them. The sample holds approximately 230,000 clones, about 90% seen once. The data stem from a study of cytomegalovirus exposure and HLA in healthy donors. Study outcomes and limitations: Across donors, most TCRs were seen rarely, yet some public ones were widespread. The finding came from a later analysis; first-cohort TCR clusters tended to co-occur in the roughly 120 validation repertoires. The study labeled more than 150 TCR beta chains cytomegalovirus-associated.

The V and J ends lost 8 bases and 1 base, in that order; junction bases with no gene match: 5. Germline assignment: CDR1 MNHNS and CDR2 SASEGT. The CDR3 spans 14 residues. Sequenced input: PBMCs. The J gene is TRBJ2-7, the V gene TRBV6-1, with 10 bases aligning to TRBD2. This TCR was sampled from a man between 18 and 29 years old in good health and CMV-seropositive. The CDR3 loop reads CASARLAGSYEQYF. The CDR3 DNA follows: TGTGCCAGCGCGAGACTAGCGGGTTCCTACGAGCAGTACTTC.